The clone carrying this T cell receptor (beta chain) has at least ten counts. These data are taken from a study of T cells in Graves' hyperthyroidism and ophthalmopathy. Study information: Before treatment of any kind, peripheral blood was taken at initial diagnosis.

Patients were excluded because of uncontrolled infection, other autoimmune disease, pregnancy or lactation. Orbital computed tomography, thyroid ultrasound, serum thyroxine and TRAb, and clinical symptoms together informed the diagnoses. Cells are PBMCs isolated from more than 8.5 ml of fresh blood. Germline assignment: CDR1 MNHEY and CDR2 SVGEGT. The ends were cut back, 6 bases at V and 8 bases at J, with 7 bases in the middle. The CDR3 contains 11 residues. RNA transcripts yielded amplified TCR beta CDR3 regions. When the TCR CDR3 underwent first-round RT-PCR, the HTBI primer set was used. TCRdb re-called the multiplex PCR reads with MiXCR, one entry per CDR3 protein. The table lists about half a million distinct CDR3 sequences, approximately 24% of them singletons, with approximately 11% in the top ten.

The TCR originated in a woman in her 30s with Graves' ophthalmopathy. The chain employs TRBV6-2 or TRBV6-3 and TRBJ2-2; D remains ambiguous. Input material: blood. This chain's CDR3 is CASSGRGELFF. The CDR3 DNA is TGTGCCAGCAGCGGACGTGGGGAGCTGTTTTTT.